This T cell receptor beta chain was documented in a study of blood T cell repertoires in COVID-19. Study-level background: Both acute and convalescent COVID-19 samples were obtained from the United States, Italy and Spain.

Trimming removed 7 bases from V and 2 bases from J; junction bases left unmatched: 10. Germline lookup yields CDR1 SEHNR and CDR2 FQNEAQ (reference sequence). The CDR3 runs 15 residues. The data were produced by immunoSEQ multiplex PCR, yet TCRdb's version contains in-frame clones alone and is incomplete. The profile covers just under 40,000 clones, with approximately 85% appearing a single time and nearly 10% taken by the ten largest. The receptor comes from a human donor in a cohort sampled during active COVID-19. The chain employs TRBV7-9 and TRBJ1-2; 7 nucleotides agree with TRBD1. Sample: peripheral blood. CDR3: CASTIPGQENYGYTF. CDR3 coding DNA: TGTGCCAGCACCATTCCCGGACAGGAAAACTATGGCTACACCTTC.